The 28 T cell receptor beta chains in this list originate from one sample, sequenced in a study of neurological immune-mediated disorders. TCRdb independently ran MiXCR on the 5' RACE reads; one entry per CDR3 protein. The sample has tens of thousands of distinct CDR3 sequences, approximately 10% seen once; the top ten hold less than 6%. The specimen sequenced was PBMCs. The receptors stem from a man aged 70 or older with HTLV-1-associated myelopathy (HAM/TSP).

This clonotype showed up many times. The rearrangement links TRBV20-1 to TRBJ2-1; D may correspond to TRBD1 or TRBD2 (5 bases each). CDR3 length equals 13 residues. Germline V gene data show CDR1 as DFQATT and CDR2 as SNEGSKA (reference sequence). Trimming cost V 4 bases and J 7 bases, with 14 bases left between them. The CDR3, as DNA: TGCAGTGCTACGTGGGACCGACGGAATGAGCAGTTCTTC. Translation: CSATWDRRNEQFF.

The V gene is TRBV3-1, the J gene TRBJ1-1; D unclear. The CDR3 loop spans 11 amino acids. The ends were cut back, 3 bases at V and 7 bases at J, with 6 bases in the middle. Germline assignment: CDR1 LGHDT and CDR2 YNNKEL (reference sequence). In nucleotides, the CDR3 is TGTGCCAGCAGCCATTTTTTTGAAGCTTTCTTT. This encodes CASSHFFEAFF.

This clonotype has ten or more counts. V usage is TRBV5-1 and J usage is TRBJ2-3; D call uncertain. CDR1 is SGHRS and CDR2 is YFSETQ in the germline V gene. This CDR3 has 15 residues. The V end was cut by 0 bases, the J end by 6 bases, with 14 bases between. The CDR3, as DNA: TGCGCCAGCAGCTTGGCCATGATGAAACTCGATACGCAGTATTTT. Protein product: CASSLAMMKLDTQYF. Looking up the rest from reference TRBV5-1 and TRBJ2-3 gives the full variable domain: KAGVTQTPRYLIKTRGQQVTLSCSPISGHRSVSWYQQTPGQGLQFLFEYFSETQRNKGNFPGRFSGRQFSNSRSEMNVSTLELGDSALYLCASSLAMMKLDTQYFGPGTRLTVL.

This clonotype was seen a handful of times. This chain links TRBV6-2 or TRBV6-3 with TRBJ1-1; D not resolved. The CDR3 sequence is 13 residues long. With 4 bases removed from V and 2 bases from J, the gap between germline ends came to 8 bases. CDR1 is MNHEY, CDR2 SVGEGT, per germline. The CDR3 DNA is TGTGCCAGCAGTTCTCTCCTAAACACTGAAGCTTTCTTT. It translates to CASSSLLNTEAFF.

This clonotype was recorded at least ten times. The CDR3 DNA follows: TGTGCCAGCAGCCCTGGACAGGCTTCCTACAATGAGCAGTTCTTC. It encodes CASSPGQASYNEQFF. This chain joins TRBV7-6 and TRBJ2-1; 7 nucleotides line up with TRBD1. J gave up 1 base and V 5 bases, and 5 bases lay outside the gene matches. The CDR3 runs 15 residues. Germline V lookup: CDR1 SGHVS, CDR2 FNYEAQ. The variable domain in full, with the rest retrieved from reference TRBV7-6 and TRBJ2-1, is GAGVSQSPRYKVTKRGQDVALRCDPISGHVSLYWYRQALGQGPEFLTYFNYEAQQDKSGLPNDRFSAERPEGSISTLTIQRTEQRDSAMYRCASSPGQASYNEQFFGPGTRLTVL.

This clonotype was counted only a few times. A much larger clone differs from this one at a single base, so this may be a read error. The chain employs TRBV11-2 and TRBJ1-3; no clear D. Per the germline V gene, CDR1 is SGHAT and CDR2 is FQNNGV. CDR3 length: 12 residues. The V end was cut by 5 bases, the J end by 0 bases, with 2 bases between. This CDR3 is CASSNSGNTIYF. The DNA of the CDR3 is TGTGCCAGCAGCAACTCTGGAAACACCATATATTTT.

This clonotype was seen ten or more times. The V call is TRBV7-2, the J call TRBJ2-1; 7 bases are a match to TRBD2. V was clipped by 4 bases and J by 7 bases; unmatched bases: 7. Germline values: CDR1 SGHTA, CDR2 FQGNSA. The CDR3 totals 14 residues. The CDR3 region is CASSYQRGSNEQFF. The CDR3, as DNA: TGTGCCAGCAGCTACCAGCGGGGATCGAATGAGCAGTTCTTC.

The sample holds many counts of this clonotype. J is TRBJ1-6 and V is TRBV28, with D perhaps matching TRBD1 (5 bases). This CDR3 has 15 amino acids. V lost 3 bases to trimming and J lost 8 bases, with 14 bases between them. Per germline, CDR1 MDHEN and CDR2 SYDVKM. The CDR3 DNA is TGTGCCAGCAGTTTCTCGCGGGGGTGGGATTCACCCCTCCACTTT. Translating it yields CASSFSRGWDSPLHF.

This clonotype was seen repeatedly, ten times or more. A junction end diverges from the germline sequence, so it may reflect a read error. The CDR3 sequence: CASSGGRDRGFF. The CDR3 DNA sequence: TGTGCCAGCAGCGGAGGCCGGGACAGGGGATTTTTC. The chain joins TRBV7-2 to TRBJ2-1; TRBD1 agrees at 10 bases. From germline, CDR1 is SGHTA and CDR2 FQGNSA. The CDR3 runs 12 residues.

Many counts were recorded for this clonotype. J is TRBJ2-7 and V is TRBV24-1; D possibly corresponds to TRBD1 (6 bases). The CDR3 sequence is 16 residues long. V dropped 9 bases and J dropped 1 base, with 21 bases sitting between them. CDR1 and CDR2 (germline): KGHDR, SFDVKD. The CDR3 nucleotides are TGTGCCACCCCCAGGACAGCTTGCTATCCTTCCTACGAGCAGTACTTC. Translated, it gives CATPRTACYPSYEQYF.

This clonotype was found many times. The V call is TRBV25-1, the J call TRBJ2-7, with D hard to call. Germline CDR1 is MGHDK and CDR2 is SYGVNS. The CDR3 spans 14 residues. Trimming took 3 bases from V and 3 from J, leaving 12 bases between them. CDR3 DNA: TGTGCCAGCAGTGAGCCAGGTGAGCTCTACGAGCAGTACTTC. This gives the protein CASSEPGELYEQYF.

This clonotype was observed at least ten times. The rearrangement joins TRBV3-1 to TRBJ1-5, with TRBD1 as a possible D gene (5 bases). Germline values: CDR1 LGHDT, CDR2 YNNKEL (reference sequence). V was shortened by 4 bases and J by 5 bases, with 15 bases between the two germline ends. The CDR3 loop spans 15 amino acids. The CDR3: CASSLGGGVDQPQHF. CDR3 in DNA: TGTGCCAGCAGCCTCGGAGGAGGGGTGGATCAGCCCCAGCATTTT.

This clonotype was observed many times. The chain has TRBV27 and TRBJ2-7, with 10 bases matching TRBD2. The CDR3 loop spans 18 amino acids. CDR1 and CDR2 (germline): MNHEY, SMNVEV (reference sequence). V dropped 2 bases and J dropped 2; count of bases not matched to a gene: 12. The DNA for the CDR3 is TGTGCCAGCAGTTTACCCCACCGGGCTAGCGGGAGTCCCTACGAGCAGTACTTC. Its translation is CASSLPHRASGSPYEQYF.

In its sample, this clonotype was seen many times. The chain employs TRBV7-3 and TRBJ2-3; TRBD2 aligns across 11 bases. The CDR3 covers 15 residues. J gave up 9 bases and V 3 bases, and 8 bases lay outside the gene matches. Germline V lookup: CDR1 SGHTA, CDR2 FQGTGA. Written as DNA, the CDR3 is TGTGCCAGCAGCTTGGGACTAGCGGCCGAGGGGACGCAGTATTTT. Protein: CASSLGLAAEGTQYF. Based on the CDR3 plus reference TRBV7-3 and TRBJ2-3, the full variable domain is GAGVSQTPSNKVTEKGKYVELRCDPISGHTALYWYRQSLGQGPEFLIYFQGTGAADDSGLPNDRFFAVRPEGSVSTLKIQRTERGDSAVYLCASSLGLAAEGTQYFGPGTRLTVL.

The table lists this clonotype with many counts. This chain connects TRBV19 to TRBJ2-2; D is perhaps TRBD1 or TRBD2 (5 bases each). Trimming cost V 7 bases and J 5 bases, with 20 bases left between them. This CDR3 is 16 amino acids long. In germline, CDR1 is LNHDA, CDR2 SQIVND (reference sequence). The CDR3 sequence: CASTYRPRGPTGELFF. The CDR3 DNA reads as TGTGCCAGTACCTACAGGCCTCGGGGCCCTACCGGGGAGCTGTTTTTT.

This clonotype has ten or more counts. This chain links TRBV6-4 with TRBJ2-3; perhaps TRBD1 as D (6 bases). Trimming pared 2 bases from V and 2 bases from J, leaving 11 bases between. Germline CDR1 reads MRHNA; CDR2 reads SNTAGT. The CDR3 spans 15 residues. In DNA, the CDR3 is TGTGCCAGCAGTGACACCGCAGGGGACACAGATACGCAGTATTTT. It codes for CASSDTAGDTDTQYF.

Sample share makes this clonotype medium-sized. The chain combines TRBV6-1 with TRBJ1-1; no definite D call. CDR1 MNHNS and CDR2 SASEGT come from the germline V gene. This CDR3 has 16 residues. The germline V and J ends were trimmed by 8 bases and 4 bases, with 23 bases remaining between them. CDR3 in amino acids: CASLLGSWALSTEAFF. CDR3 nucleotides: TGTGCCAGCCTGTTGGGGTCGTGGGCTTTGAGCACTGAAGCTTTCTTT.

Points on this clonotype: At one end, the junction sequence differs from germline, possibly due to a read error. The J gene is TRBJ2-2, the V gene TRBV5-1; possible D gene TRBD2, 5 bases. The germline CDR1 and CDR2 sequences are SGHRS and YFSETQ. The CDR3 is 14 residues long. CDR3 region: CASSGSANTGEPFF. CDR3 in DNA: TGCGCCAGCAGTGGCAGCGCGAACACCGGGGAGCCGTTTTTT. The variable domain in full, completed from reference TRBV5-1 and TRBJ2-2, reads KAGVTQTPRYLIKTRGQQVTLSCSPISGHRSVSWYQQTPGQGLQFLFEYFSETQRNKGNFPGRFSGRQFSNSRSEMNVSTLELGDSALYLCASSGSANTGEPFFGEGSRLTVL.

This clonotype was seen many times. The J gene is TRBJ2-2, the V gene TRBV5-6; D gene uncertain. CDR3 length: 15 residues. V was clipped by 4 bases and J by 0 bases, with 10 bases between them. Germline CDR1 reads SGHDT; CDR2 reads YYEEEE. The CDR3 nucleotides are TGTGCCAGCAGCCTTGGTGGGTCGAACACCGGGGAGCTGTTTTTT. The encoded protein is CASSLGGSNTGELFF.

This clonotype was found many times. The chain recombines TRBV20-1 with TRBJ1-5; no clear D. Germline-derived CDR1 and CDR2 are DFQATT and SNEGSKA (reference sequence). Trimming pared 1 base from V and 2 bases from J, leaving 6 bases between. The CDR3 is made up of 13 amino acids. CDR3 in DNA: TGCAGTGCTAGAGCTTCGGGCAATCAGCCCCAGCATTTT. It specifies CSARASGNQPQHF.

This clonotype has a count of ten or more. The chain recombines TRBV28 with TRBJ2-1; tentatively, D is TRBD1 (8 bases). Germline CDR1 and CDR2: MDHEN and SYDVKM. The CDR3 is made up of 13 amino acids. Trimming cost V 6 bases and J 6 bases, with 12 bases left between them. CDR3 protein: CASRYRGGNEQFF. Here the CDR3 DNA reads TGTGCCAGCAGGTACAGGGGGGGCAATGAGCAGTTCTTC.

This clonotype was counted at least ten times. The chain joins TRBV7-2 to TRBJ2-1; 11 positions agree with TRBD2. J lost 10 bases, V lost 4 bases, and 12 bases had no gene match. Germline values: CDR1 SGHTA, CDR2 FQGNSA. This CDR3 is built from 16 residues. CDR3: CASSSGLAGLQLEQFF. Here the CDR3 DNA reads TGTGCCAGCAGCTCAGGACTAGCGGGCCTACAATTGGAGCAGTTCTTC.

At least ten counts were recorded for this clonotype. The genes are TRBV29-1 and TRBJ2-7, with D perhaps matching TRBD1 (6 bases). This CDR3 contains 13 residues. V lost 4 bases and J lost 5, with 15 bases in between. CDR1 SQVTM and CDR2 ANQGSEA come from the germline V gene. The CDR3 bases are TGCAGCGTTGTCGCCCAGGGGCGGGACGAGCAGTACTTC. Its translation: CSVVAQGRDEQYF.

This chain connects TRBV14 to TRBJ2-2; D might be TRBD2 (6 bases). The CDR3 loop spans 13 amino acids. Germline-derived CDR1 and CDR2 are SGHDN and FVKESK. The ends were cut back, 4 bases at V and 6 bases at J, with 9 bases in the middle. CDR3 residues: CASSRGGSGELFF. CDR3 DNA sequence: TGTGCCAGCAGCCGTGGAGGGTCCGGGGAGCTGTTTTTT.

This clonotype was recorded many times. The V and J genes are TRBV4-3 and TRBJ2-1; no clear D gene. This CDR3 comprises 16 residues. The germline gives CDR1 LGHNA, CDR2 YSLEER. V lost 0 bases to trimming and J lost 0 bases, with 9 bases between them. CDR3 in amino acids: CASSQDPGGSYNEQFF. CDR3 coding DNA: TGCGCCAGCAGCCAAGATCCGGGTGGCTCCTACAATGAGCAGTTCTTC.

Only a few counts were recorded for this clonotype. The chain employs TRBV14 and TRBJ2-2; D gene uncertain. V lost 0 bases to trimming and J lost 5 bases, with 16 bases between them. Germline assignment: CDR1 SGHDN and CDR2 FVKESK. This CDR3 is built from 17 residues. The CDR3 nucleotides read TGTGCCAGCAGCCAAGACTTTGGGATACGGCAAACCGGGGAGCTGTTTTTT. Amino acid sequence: CASSQDFGIRQTGELFF.

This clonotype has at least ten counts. CDR3 sequence (DNA): TGTGCCAGTGGCCCTCCCGCTGGGGCTGGGGCCAACGTCCTGACTTTC. Its translation is CASGPPAGAGANVLTF. The chain employs TRBV28 and TRBJ2-6, with D uncertain. Germline V gene data show CDR1 as MDHEN and CDR2 as SYDVKM. CDR3 size: 16 residues. Trimming removed 9 bases from V and 2 bases from J, with 17 bases in between.

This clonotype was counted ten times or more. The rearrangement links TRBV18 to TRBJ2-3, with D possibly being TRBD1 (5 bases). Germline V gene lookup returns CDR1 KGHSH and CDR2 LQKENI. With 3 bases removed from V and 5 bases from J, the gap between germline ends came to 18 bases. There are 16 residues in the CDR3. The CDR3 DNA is TGTGCCAGCTCACCGCCAAACCAAGGGGAAGGAGATACGCAGTATTTT. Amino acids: CASSPPNQGEGDTQYF.